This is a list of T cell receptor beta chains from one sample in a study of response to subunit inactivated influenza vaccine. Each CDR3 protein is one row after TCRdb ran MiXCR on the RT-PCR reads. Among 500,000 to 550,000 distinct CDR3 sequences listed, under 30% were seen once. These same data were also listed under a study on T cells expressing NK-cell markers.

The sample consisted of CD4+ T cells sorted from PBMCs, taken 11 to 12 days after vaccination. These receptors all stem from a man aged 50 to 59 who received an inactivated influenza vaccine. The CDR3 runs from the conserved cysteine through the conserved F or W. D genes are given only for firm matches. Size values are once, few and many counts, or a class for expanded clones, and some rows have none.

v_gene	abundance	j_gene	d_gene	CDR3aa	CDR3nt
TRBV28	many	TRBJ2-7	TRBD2	CASSRSAGGTTYEQYF	TGTGCCAGCAGTCGCTCGGCGGGAGGCACCACCTACGAGCAGTACTTC
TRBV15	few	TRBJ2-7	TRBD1	CATSSPGQGRFSSYEQYF	TGTGCCACCAGCAGCCCGGGACAGGGGCGATTCAGCTCCTACGAGCAGTACTTC
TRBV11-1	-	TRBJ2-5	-	CASSRSPTGGETQYF	TGTGCCAGCAGCCGAAGCCCGACAGGAGGAGAGACCCAGTACTTC
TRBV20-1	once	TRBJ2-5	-	CSARPIQDIQETQYF	TGCAGTGCTAGACCAATTCAGGATATCCAAGAGACCCAGTACTTC
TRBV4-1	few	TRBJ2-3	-	CASSQTSLASTDTQYF	TGCGCCAGCAGCCAAACTAGTTTGGCTAGCACAGATACGCAGTATTTT
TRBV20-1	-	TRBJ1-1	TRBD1	CSAPRRGSTSTEAFF	TGCAGTGCTCCCCGCAGGGGGAGTACGAGCACTGAAGCTTTCTTT
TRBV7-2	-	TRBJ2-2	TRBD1	CASSPRQGSYTGELFF	TGTGCCAGCAGCCCAAGACAGGGGTCGTATACCGGGGAGCTGTTTTTT
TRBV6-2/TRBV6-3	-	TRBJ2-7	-	CASSSRPTGQYF	TGTGCCAGCAGTTCCAGACCCACGGGGCAGTACTTC
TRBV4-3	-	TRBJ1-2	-	CASSQGGLANYGYTF	TGCGCCAGCAGCCAAGGGGGCCTGGCTAACTATGGCTACACCTTC
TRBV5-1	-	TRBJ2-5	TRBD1	CASSLGQGDRETQYF	TGCGCCAGCAGCTTGGGACAGGGGGATCGGGAGACCCAGTACTTC
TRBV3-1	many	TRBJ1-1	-	CASRLLTGNEAFF	TGTGCCAGCAGGCTTCTCACAGGGAACGAAGCTTTCTTT
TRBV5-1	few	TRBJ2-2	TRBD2	CASSRRAAGGTGELFF	TGCGCCAGCAGCCGGCGTGCAGCGGGAGGAACCGGGGAGCTGTTTTTT
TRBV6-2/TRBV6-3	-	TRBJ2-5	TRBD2	CASSYSMGLAGGETQYF	TGTGCCAGCAGTTACTCGATGGGACTAGCGGGTGGAGAGACCCAGTACTTC
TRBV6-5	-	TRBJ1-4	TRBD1	CASSYSGTGFNEKLFF	TGTGCCAGCAGTTACTCAGGGACAGGTTTTAATGAAAAACTGTTTTTT
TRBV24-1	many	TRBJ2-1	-	CATSDYSGSSYNEQFF	TGTGCCACCAGTGACTATAGCGGAAGCTCCTACAATGAGCAGTTCTTC
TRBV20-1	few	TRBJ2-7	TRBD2	CSASGLAGKYEQYF	TGCAGTGCTAGCGGCCTAGCGGGGAAGTACGAGCAGTACTTC
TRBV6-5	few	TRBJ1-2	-	CASSYSRDAAYGYTF	TGTGCCAGCAGTTATTCACGGGACGCCGCCTATGGCTACACCTTC
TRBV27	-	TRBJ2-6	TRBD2	CASSGGYGLPGANVLTF	TGTGCCAGCAGCGGGGGGTACGGATTGCCTGGGGCCAACGTCCTGACTTTC
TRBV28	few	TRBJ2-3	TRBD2	CASTSSGGAKLDTQYF	TGTGCCAGCACTAGTAGCGGGGGGGCGAAATTAGATACGCAGTATTTT
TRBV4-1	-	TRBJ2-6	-	CASSQVRSSGANVLTF	TGCGCCAGCAGCCAAGTCAGGAGCTCTGGGGCCAACGTCCTGACTTTC
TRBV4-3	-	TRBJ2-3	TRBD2	CASSQDRRSGGVDTQYF	TGCGCCAGCAGCCAAGATAGGAGGAGCGGGGGGGTTGATACGCAGTATTTT